This T cell receptor beta chain was recorded in a study of blood T cell repertoires in COVID-19. Study summary: PBMCs, B-cell-depleted T cells, or T cells were the source of the cDNA or gDNA that made up the material.

Original handling: Quantification of nucleated cells was approximated via reference gene primer amplification. Sequenced by immunoSEQ multiplex PCR; TCRdb stores in-frame clones only, minus some. Clone size and V and J calls were adopted from that table, with D and trimming inferred from the DNA. The repertoire holds 150,000 or so clones, with around 86% as singletons. V gave up 0 bases and J gave up 0 bases; unmatched junction bases: 3. The CDR3 spans 16 residues. Germline V CDR1 and CDR2: SGHDN, FVKESK. Material for sequencing was peripheral blood. The chain combines TRBV14 with TRBJ2-5; 8 bases are shared with TRBD2. This TCR derives from a man aged 18 to 29 with acute or convalescent COVID-19. The CDR3 protein is CASSQEERGYQETQYF. The CDR3 DNA follows: TGTGCCAGCAGCCAAGAGGAGCGGGGGTACCAAGAGACCCAGTACTTC.